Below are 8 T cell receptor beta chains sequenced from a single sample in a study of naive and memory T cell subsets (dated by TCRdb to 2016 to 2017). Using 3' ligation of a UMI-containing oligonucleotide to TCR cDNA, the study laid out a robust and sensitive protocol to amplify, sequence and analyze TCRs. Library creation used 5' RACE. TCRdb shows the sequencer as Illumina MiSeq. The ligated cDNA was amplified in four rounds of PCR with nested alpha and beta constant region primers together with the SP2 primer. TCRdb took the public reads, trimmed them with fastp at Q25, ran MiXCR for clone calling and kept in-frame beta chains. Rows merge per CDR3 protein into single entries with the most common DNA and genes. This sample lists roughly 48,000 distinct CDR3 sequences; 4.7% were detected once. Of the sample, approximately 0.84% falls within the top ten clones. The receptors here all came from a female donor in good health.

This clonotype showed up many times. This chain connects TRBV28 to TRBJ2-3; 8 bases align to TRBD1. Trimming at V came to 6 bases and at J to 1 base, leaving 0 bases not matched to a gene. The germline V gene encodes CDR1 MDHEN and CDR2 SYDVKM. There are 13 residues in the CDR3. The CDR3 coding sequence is TGTGCCAGCAGGACAGGGGGCACAGATACGCAGTATTTT. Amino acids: CASRTGGTDTQYF.

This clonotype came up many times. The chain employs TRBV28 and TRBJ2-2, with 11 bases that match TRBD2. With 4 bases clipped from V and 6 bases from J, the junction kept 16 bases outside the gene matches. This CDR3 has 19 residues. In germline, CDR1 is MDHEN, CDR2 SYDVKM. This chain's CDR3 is CASSYLIRTSGRPPGELFF. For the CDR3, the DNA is TGTGCCAGCAGTTACCTGATCCGGACTAGCGGGCGCCCCCCCGGGGAGCTGTTTTTT. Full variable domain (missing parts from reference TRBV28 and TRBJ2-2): DVKVTQSSRYLVKRTGEKVFLECVQDMDHENMFWYRQDPGLGLRLIYFSYDVKMKEKGDIPEGYSVSREKKERFSLILESASTNQTSMYLCASSYLIRTSGRPPGELFFGEGSRLTVL.

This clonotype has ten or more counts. CDR3 loop: CASSQALRYEQYF. CDR3 bases: TGTGCCAGCAGCCAAGCTCTTAGGTACGAGCAGTACTTC. The chain links TRBV14 to TRBJ2-7; D not resolved. CDR1 is SGHDN and CDR2 is FVKESK in the germline V gene. This CDR3 is 13 amino acids long. The V end lost 1 base, the J end lost 4 bases, and 8 bases lay between the germline ends.

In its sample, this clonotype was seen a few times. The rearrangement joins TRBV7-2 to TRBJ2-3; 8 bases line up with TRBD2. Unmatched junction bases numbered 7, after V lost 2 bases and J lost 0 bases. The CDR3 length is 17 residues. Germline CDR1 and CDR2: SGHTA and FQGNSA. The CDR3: CASSLWSSGPSTDTQYF. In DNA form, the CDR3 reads TGTGCCAGCAGCTTATGGTCTAGCGGGCCCAGCACAGATACGCAGTATTTT.

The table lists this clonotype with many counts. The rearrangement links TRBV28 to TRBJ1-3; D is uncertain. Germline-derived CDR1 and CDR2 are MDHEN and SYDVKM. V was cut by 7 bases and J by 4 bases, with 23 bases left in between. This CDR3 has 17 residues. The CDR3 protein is CASINWDLGPAGNTIYF. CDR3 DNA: TGTGCCAGCATTAATTGGGATCTTGGACCGGCAGGAAACACCATATATTTT.

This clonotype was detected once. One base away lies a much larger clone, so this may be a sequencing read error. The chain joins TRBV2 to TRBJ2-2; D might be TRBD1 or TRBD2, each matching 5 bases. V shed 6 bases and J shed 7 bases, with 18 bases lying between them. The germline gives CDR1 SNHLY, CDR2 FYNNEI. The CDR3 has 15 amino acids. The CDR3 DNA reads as TGTGCCAGCAGCGGGATCCCAGGGATGAGCGGGGAGCTGTTTTTT. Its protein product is CASSGIPGMSGELFF.

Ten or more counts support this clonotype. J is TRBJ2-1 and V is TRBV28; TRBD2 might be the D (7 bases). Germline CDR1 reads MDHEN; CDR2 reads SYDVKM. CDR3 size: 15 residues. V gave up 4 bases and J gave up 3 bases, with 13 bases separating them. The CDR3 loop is CASSSEGEGYNEQFF. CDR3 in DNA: TGTGCCAGCAGTTCGGAGGGGGAGGGCTACAATGAGCAGTTCTTC.

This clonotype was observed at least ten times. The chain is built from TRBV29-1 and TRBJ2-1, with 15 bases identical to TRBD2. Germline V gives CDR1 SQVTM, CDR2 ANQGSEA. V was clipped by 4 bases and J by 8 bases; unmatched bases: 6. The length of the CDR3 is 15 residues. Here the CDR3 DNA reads TGCAGCGTTGGTTGGGGGACTAGCGGGAGGTATGAGCAGTTCTTC. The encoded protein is CSVGWGTSGRYEQFF.